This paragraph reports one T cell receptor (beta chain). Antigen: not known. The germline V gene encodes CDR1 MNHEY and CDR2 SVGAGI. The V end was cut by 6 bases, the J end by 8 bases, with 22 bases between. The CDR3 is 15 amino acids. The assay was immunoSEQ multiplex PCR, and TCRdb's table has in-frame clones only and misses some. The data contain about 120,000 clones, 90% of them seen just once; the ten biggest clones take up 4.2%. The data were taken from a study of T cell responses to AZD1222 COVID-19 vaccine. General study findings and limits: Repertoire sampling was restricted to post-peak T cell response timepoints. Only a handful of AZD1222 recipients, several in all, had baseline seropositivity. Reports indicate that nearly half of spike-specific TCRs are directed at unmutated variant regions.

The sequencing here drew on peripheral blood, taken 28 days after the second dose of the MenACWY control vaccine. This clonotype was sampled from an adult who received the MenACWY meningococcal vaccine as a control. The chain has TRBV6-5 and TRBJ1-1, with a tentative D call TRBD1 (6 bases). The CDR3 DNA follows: TGTGCCAGCAGACATTCTCCGAACACAGGGCCGGAAGCTTTCTTT. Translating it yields CASRHSPNTGPEAFF.